The 22 T cell receptor beta chains below come from one sample, sequenced in a study of PD-L1 blockade in urothelial cancer. Assay used: immunoSEQ multiplex PCR; TCRdb lists only in-frame clones, some missing. The sample consists of some 28,000 clones, roughly 80% of them appearing once. The sample here was PBMCs, taken around atezolizumab (anti-PD-L1) treatment. All receptors derive from a man aged 50-60 years with urothelial cancer.

The chain employs TRBV7-6 and TRBJ1-1; the D is unclear. Germline V gene sequence: CDR1 SGHVS, CDR2 FNYEAQ. Trimming left V 1 base short and J 3 bases short, with 9 bases between. CDR3 length: 14 residues. The CDR3 DNA is TGTGCCAGCAGCTTAGGCGGGCCTGACACTGAAGCTTTCTTT. It specifies CASSLGGPDTEAFF.

The CDR3 DNA reads as TGTGCCTGGACTGCGGGGGGGAGGGGGGAGCTGTTTTTT. Residues: CAWTAGGRGELFF. The chain couples TRBV30 to TRBJ2-2; the match to TRBD2 covers 9 bases. V lost 4 bases and J lost 8; bases outside the gene matches: 5. The CDR3 runs 13 residues. Germline V gives CDR1 GTSNPN, CDR2 SVGIG (reference sequence).

The chain employs TRBV11-2 and TRBJ2-7; no reliable D call. CDR3 length equals 14 residues. The germline V gene has CDR1 SGHAT and CDR2 FQNNGV. Trimming removed 6 bases from V and 7 bases from J, with 19 bases in between. CDR3 amino acids: CASRVAAPIGEQYV. CDR3 nucleotide sequence: TGTGCCAGCAGGGTGGCCGCCCCCATTGGGGAGCAGTACGTC.

The chain has TRBV7-9 and TRBJ2-7; TRBD1 matches 9 bases. The V gene's germline CDR1 is SEHNR and CDR2 FQNEAQ (reference sequence). This CDR3 comprises 15 residues. The V and J ends lost 6 bases and 0 bases, in that order; junction bases with no gene match: 6. CDR3 nucleotides: TGTGCCAGCAGTTTCAGACAGGGGGGCTCCTACGAGCAGTACTTC. This encodes CASSFRQGGSYEQYF.

This chain connects TRBV30 to TRBJ2-3, with 12 bases fitting TRBD1. The CDR3 sequence is 18 residues long. The germline V gene has CDR1 GTSNPN and CDR2 SVGIG (reference sequence). Unmatched junction bases numbered 8, after V lost 0 bases and J lost 1 base. The CDR3: CAWSVRGTGGLRTDTQYF. CDR3 bases: TGTGCCTGGAGTGTACGGGGGACAGGGGGCCTTCGCACAGATACGCAGTATTTT.

The J gene is TRBJ1-5, the V gene TRBV7-2; TRBD1 aligns across 9 bases. CDR1 and CDR2 (germline): SGHTA, FQGNSA. J was trimmed by 6 bases and V by 0 bases; bases with no gene match: 6. The CDR3 sequence is 16 residues long. The DNA of the CDR3 is TGTGCCAGCAGCTTAGCGCTAAGGACAGGGGCTCAGCCCCAGCATTTT. Protein product: CASSLALRTGAQPQHF.

The CDR3 nucleotides are TGCGCCAGCAGCCCCGGGGCGGTTGGGGGGTACAATGAGCAGTTCTTC. Its protein product is CASSPGAVGGYNEQFF. V and J are TRBV5-1 and TRBJ2-1; the D gene is possibly TRBD2 (6 bases). Germline loops: CDR1 SGHRS, CDR2 YFSETQ. CDR3 size: 16 residues. V lost 4 bases, J lost 4 bases, and 18 bases lay in between. Full variable domain (rest looked up from reference TRBV5-1 and TRBJ2-1): KAGVTQTPRYLIKTRGQQVTLSCSPISGHRSVSWYQQTPGQGLQFLFEYFSETQRNKGNFPGRFSGRQFSNSRSEMNVSTLELGDSALYLCASSPGAVGGYNEQFFGPGTRLTVL.

The gene calls are TRBV29-1 and TRBJ2-3; D is possibly TRBD1 (6 bases). Per the germline V gene, CDR1 is SQVTM and CDR2 is ANQGSEA. The germline V and J ends were trimmed by 8 bases and 1 base, with 16 bases remaining between them. The CDR3 is made up of 14 amino acids. This CDR3 reads CSHLRAGGTDTQYF. DNA of the CDR3: TGCAGCCACCTGAGGGCAGGGGGCACAGATACGCAGTATTTT.

The chain couples TRBV7-8 to TRBJ1-3, with 8 nucleotides matching TRBD1. V lost 1 base and J lost 0; bases outside the gene matches: 5. The CDR3 is 17 amino acids. Germline V gene lookup returns CDR1 SGHVS and CDR2 FQNEAQ. The CDR3 bases are TGTGCCAGCAGCTTAGTTCCTGGACAGGGCTCTGGAAACACCATATATTTT. Its protein is CASSLVPGQGSGNTIYF.

The chain uses TRBV11-2 and TRBJ2-1, with 7 positions matching TRBD2. Germline values: CDR1 SGHAT, CDR2 FQNNGV. CDR3 length equals 17 residues. V trimming: 4 bases; J trimming: 3 bases; junction bases outside the gene matches: 12. The CDR3: CASSSPGAGVIYNEQFF. The CDR3 DNA reads as TGTGCCAGCAGCTCGCCCGGGGCGGGAGTGATCTACAATGAGCAGTTCTTC.

This clone was picked up a small number of times. This chain uses TRBV6-6 with TRBJ2-2; 7 nucleotides line up with TRBD1. The V segment lost 4 bases and the J segment 5 bases; nucleotides outside the gene matches: 4. The CDR3 is 14 amino acids. The V gene's germline CDR1 is MNHNY and CDR2 SVGAGI (reference sequence). The CDR3 protein is CASSFRTGTGELFF. DNA of the CDR3: TGTGCCAGCAGTTTCCGGACAGGAACCGGGGAGCTGTTTTTT.

In the case of this clone: Germline and junction disagree at one end, which may indicate a read error. The DNA for the CDR3 is TGTGCTAGCAGCCCCAGACCCGGGACAGGGAATTCGGGGGCCAACGTCCTGACTTTC. Translated: CASSPRPGTGNSGANVLTF. J is TRBJ2-6 and V is TRBV7-7; 9 nucleotides line up with TRBD1. CDR1 SSHAT and CDR2 FNYEAQ come from the germline V gene (reference sequence). This CDR3 is built from 19 residues.

The chain couples TRBV18 to TRBJ1-6, with D tentatively TRBD1 (6 bases). Germline V lookup: CDR1 KGHSH, CDR2 LQKENI. This CDR3 region has 14 residues. V was clipped by 2 bases and J by 13 bases, with 15 bases between them. CDR3 residues: CASSPASLGHPLHF. The CDR3 DNA sequence: TGTGCCAGCTCACCAGCCAGCCTGGGACACCCCCTCCACTTT.

The CDR3 loop reads CASILGLGGNEETQYF. CDR3 DNA sequence: TGTGCCAGCATCCTTGGGCTCGGAGGCAACGAAGAGACCCAGTACTTC. The chain employs TRBV2 and TRBJ2-5, with D possibly matching TRBD2 (5 bases). V was pared by 7 bases and J by 3 bases, with 21 bases between. The germline V gene encodes CDR1 SNHLY and CDR2 FYNNEI. The CDR3 consists of 16 residues. The full variable domain, in which reference TRBV2 and TRBJ2-5 provide the parts outside the CDR3, is EPEVTQTPSHQVTQMGQEVILRCVPISNHLYFYWYRQILGQKVEFLVSFYNNEISEKSEIFDDQFSVERPDGSNFTLKIRSTKLEDSAMYFCASILGLGGNEETQYFGPGTRLLVL.

A few counts support this clone. The chain joins TRBV28 to TRBJ1-6; D unclear. V was shortened by 2 bases and J by 7 bases, with 6 bases between the two germline ends. Germline CDR1 and CDR2: MDHEN and SYDVKM. There are 13 residues in the CDR3. In nucleotides, the CDR3 is TGTGCCAGCAGTTTAATCGAGAATTCACCCCTCCACTTT. Translated, it gives CASSLIENSPLHF.

This clone was counted a single time. J is TRBJ2-1 and V is TRBV11-3; TRBD2 aligns across 7 bases. The CDR3 is made up of 15 amino acids. CDR1 and CDR2 from the germline V gene are SGHNT and YENEEA. V shed 5 bases and J 3 bases; nucleotides not matched to a gene: 7. The CDR3 DNA reads TGTGCCAGCAGCGCCCTTGGGGGGGACTACAATGAGCAGTTCTTC. Its translation: CASSALGGDYNEQFF.

This chain connects TRBV2 to TRBJ1-1; D might be TRBD1 (5 bases). CDR3 size: 14 residues. Germline V gives CDR1 SNHLY, CDR2 FYNNEI. Trimming pared 7 bases from V and 4 bases from J, leaving 16 bases between. The CDR3 region is CASTLEGRGTEAFF. For the CDR3, the DNA is TGTGCCAGCACCCTTGAGGGGAGGGGCACTGAAGCTTTCTTT. The full variable domain, in which reference TRBV2 and TRBJ1-1 provide the parts outside the CDR3, is EPEVTQTPSHQVTQMGQEVILRCVPISNHLYFYWYRQILGQKVEFLVSFYNNEISEKSEIFDDQFSVERPDGSNFTLKIRSTKLEDSAMYFCASTLEGRGTEAFFGQGTRLTVV.

The chain recombines TRBV5-6 with TRBJ1-1; D gene uncertain. V dropped 1 base and J dropped 5 bases, with 12 bases sitting between them. Germline V lookup: CDR1 SGHDT, CDR2 YYEEEE. The CDR3 runs to 14 residues. CDR3 in DNA: TGTGCCAGCAGCTTGACTGGTTCTAGGACTGAAGCTTTCTTT. As protein: CASSLTGSRTEAFF.

Comment on this clone: One end of the junction varies from germline; a read error may be responsible. The chain is built from TRBV5-1 and TRBJ1-1; 8 nucleotides agree with TRBD1. CDR3 length equals 12 residues. The V gene's germline CDR1 is SGHRS and CDR2 YFSETQ. CDR3 coding DNA: TGCGCCAGCAGCCAGACAGGGGCCCCGCCGGATTTT. It is translated as CASSQTGAPPDF. Variable domain in full (rest from reference TRBV5-1 and TRBJ1-1): KAGVTQTPRYLIKTRGQQVTLSCSPISGHRSVSWYQQTPGQGLQFLFEYFSETQRNKGNFPGRFSGRQFSNSRSEMNVSTLELGDSALYLCASSQTGAPPDFGQGTRLTVV.

The chain recombines TRBV11-3 with TRBJ1-1; TRBD1 might be the D (6 bases). Germline CDR1 reads SGHNT; CDR2 reads YENEEA. The CDR3 covers 14 residues. Trimming pared 3 bases from V and 0 bases from J, leaving 8 bases between. Here the CDR3 reads CASSLDSLNTEAFF. CDR3 coding DNA: TGTGCCAGCAGCTTGGACAGCCTGAACACTGAAGCTTTCTTT.

This chain connects TRBV29-1 to TRBJ2-5; no firm D call. The germline gives CDR1 SQVTM, CDR2 ANQGSEA. Trimming left V 6 bases short and J 2 bases short, with 7 bases between. The CDR3 spans 11 residues. The CDR3: CSVDKQETQYF. The CDR3, as DNA: TGCAGCGTAGACAAACAAGAGACCCAGTACTTC.

The rearrangement uses TRBV4-1 and TRBJ2-6, with D uncertain. CDR3 length: 18 residues. The germline CDR1 and CDR2 sequences are MGHRA and YSYEKL. Deletions cut 1 base from V and 2 bases from J, with 15 bases between. CDR3 amino acids: CASSQVLSAAAGANVLTF. In DNA form, the CDR3 reads TGCGCCAGCAGCCAAGTTTTAAGTGCGGCAGCTGGGGCCAACGTCCTGACTTTC.